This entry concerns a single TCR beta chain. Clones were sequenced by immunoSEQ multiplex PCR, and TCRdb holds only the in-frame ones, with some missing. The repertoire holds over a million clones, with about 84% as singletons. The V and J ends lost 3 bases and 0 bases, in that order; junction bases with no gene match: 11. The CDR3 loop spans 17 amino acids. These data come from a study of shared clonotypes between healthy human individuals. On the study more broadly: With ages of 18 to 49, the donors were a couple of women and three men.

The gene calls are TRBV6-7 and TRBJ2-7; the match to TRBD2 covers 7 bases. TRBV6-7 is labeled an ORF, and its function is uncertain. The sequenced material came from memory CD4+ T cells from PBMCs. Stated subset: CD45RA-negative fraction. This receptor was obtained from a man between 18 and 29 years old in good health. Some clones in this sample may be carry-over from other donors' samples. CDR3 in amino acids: CASSYYSAGPSSYEQYF. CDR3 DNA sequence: TGTGCCAGCAGTTATTATTCAGCGGGACCCAGCTCCTACGAGCAGTACTTC.